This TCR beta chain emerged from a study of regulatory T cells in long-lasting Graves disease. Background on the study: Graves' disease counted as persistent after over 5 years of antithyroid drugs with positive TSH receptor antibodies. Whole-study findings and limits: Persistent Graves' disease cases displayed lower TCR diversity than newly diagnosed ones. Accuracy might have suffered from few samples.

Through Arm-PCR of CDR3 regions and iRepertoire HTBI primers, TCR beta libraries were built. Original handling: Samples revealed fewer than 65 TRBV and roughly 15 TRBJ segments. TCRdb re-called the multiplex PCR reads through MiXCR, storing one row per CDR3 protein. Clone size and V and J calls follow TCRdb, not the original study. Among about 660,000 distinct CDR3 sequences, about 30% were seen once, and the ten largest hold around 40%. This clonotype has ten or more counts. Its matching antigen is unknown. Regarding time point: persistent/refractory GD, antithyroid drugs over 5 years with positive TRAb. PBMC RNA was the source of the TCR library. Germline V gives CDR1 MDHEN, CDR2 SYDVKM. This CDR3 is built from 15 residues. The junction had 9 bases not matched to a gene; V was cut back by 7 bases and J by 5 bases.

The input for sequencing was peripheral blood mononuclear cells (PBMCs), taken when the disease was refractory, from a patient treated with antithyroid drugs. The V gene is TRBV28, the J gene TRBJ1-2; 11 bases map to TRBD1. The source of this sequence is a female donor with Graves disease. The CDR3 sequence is CASNQSGTGGYGYTF. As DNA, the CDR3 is TGTGCCAGCAATCAATCCGGGACAGGGGGTTATGGCTACACCTTC.